The clone carrying this TCR beta chain was found a few times. Its specificity is unknown. From the 5' RACE reads, TCRdb called clonotypes with MiXCR, one entry per CDR3 protein. This sample has 250,000 to 350,000 distinct CDR3 sequences, with around 20% found just once. The CDR3 totals 14 residues. The V end lost 3 bases, the J end lost 3 bases, and 12 bases lay between the germline ends. CDR1 DFQATT and CDR2 SNEGSKA come from the germline V gene (reference sequence). This specimen comes from a study of CD8 T cells in ankylosing spondylitis. Study results and caveats: A TCR beta motif of eight or nine highly homologous variants seemed to mark ankylosing spondylitis blood. Peripheral blood held disease-linked clones only at relatively low frequency, and these were CD8+. The study looked at matched synovial fluid samples from ankylosing spondylitis patients. Disease-linked clones were reported to be significantly enriched there. There were earlier reports of some motif variants in reactive arthritis synovial fluid and blood.

The clonotype was recovered from a male donor with ankylosing spondylitis or in good health (not recorded which). The material sequenced was blood, either unsorted or a sorted T cell fraction (not recorded which). V and J are TRBV20-1 and TRBJ2-1; TRBD1 might be the D (5 bases). The CDR3 protein is CSARYRSYYNEQFF. CDR3 sequence (DNA): TGCAGTGCTAGGTACAGGTCTTACTACAATGAGCAGTTCTTC.